This is a list of T cell receptor beta chains from one sample in a study of T-cell reconstitution after alpha-beta-depleted transplantation in children. TCRdb re-analysed the PCR reads in MiXCR, keeping a single row per CDR3 protein. This repertoire shows 200,000 to 250,000 distinct CDR3 sequences, approximately 11% found once; its top ten account for under 30%. The sequences come from PBMCs, collected before TCRalphabeta/CD19-depleted stem cell transplant. These receptors all stem from a child younger than two with acute myeloid leukemia, due to receive a stem cell transplant. CDR3s include the opening cysteine and the closing phenylalanine or tryptophan. Fields, in order: clone size, V gene, J gene, CDR3 protein. Size values are once, few and many counts, or a class for expanded clones, and some rows have none.

>many|TRBV14|TRBJ2-3
CASSHLTADTQYF
>many|TRBV4-2|TRBJ1-5
CASSPYPTGDQPQHF
>many|TRBV14|TRBJ2-1
CASSQGETSGSPNNEQFF
>many|TRBV12-3/TRBV12-4|TRBJ1-1
CASKGTEAFF
>many|TRBV5-1|TRBJ2-7
CASSLDFYEQYF
>few|TRBV24-1|TRBJ1-3
CATSDATANSGNTIYF
>many|TRBV6-2/TRBV6-3|TRBJ2-1
CASRPLAHPYNEQFF
>many|TRBV7-2|TRBJ1-1
CASSLAAGTFYEAFF
>.|TRBV4-2|TRBJ2-7
CASRRGSSDEQYF
>many|TRBV15|TRBJ1-2
CATSSPLGRPGVGYTF
>many|TRBV28|TRBJ2-5
CASRLSGLLQETQYF
>many|TRBV12-3/TRBV12-4|TRBJ1-1
CASSFATLGSEAFF
>many|TRBV4-3|TRBJ2-2
CASSHGPGLAGGNTGELFF
>many|TRBV20-1|TRBJ2-1
CSARELNRGEQFF
>many|TRBV5-4|TRBJ2-1
CASSQRDRDEQFF
>many|TRBV11-2|TRBJ2-1
CASSSTGKENEQFF
>many|TRBV5-1|TRBJ2-3
CASRFGPGLAGADTQYF
>many|TRBV9|TRBJ2-4
CASSREQNIQYF
>many|TRBV7-3|TRBJ1-1
CASSLDRDTEAFF
>few|TRBV28|TRBJ2-2
CASSPSEGSGELFF
>many|TRBV3-1|TRBJ2-7
CASSLGTSRSYEQYF
>.|TRBV5-6|TRBJ1-5
CASSMQGGNLPQHF
>many|TRBV12-3/TRBV12-4|TRBJ1-2
CASSLTGTSGYTF
>many|TRBV5-5|TRBJ1-5
CASSLGHTGGNQPQHF
>many|TRBV28|TRBJ1-2
CASSSPYGYTF
>many|TRBV7-2|TRBJ1-2
CASSPQGPNYGYTF